Sequencing of this T cell receptor (beta chain) was carried out in a study of blood T cell repertoires in COVID-19 (dated by TCRdb to 2020 to 2022). In the study overall: Samples from collaborators originated in the United States, Italy and Spain and spanned both the acute and convalescent phases of COVID-19. The prospective study material was composed of cDNA or gDNA derived from T cells, B-cell-depleted T cells, or PBMCs. Subjects who had been exposed to COVID-19, were actively infected with it, or had recovered from it provided the deeply sampled blood TCRbeta repertoires that made up the dataset. The repertoires were released in a freely available public database intended as a resource for research on the immune response to SARS-CoV-2. The samples were drawn from the first 160 participants of the ongoing ImmuneRACE study and from about 1,200 subjects provided by 6 global collaborators. Sample metadata almost always included a de-identified subject ID, COVID-19 status, age in years and sex. Where HLA class I and class II types were available, the types were taken from metadata supplied by the sample provider, not from assay-based typing. The paper as a whole reports these results and caveats: Clinical and demographic metadata were provided uncurated, with the amount varying by source and participant.

The immunoSEQ Assay, a bias-controlled multiplex PCR, was used to amplify TCRbeta CDR3 regions from genomic DNA. Concerning the study's data processing: Within the assay, amplification of reference gene primers was used to estimate how many nucleated cells each sample contained. To quantify the absolute abundance of each unique TCRbeta CDR3 rearrangement, sequence reads were collapsed and filtered. For each sample, productive Simpson clonality was calculated as the square root of Simpson's diversity index across productive rearrangements. TCRdb stores this immuneACCESS table with in-frame sequences only. Part of the clones is absent; in the studies checked, under half of the shortfall reflects unresolved V genes, and no reason is known for the rest. V and J calls and clone size are those listed in that table; D and trimming were worked out from the DNA. The sample contains around 160,000 clones, approximately 91% of them found a single time. The biggest ten clones account for more than 2% of the sample.

Each collaborating institution followed its own protocols to collect whole blood in K2EDTA tubes. For TCRbeta analysis, collaborators shipped samples as frozen whole blood, isolated PBMCs, or DNA extracted from either of those sample types. Concerning this clone itself: Its binding antigen is unknown. No much larger clone is present one base from it, and per-base qualities are unavailable.

V is clipped by 4 bases and J by 6 bases, and the sequence between their germline boundaries is 23 bases long. For CDR1 and CDR2, the germline V gene lists SGHDT and YYEEEE. Reading from cysteine to phenylalanine, the CDR3 counts 17 amino acids. CDR3 DNA only is kept here, 51 bases in frame from base 1. The chain was built from TRBV5-6 and TRBJ1-5; TRBD1 is possibly the D segment (5 matching bases). The source material was peripheral blood. The sequence was collected from a man between 18 and 35 years old with acute or convalescent COVID-19. The CDR3 reads CASSRGDGQPGVQPQHF. The DNA reads TGTGCCAGCAGCCGGGGGGACGGTCAACCCGGAGTTCAGCCCCAGCATTTT. The CDR3, completed at both ends by the reference TRBV5-6 and TRBJ1-5 genes, gives the full variable domain DAGVTQSPTHLIKTRGQQVTLRCSPKSGHDTVSWYQQALGQGPQFIFQYYEEEERQRGNFPDRFSGHQFPNYSSELNVNALLLGDSALYLCASSRGDGQPGVQPQHFGDGTRLSIL.